One and the same sample provided the 27 T cell receptor beta chains below, sequenced in a study of T cell responses to AZD1222 COVID-19 vaccine. Assay: immunoSEQ multiplex PCR; the TCRdb copy retains only in-frame clones and omits some. The data show over 100,000 clones, 88% seen once. The specimen was peripheral blood, collected on day 0 of AZD1222 vaccination. The receptors originated from an adult in good health.

The chain joins TRBV7-3 to TRBJ2-2, with 8 positions matching TRBD1. The CDR3 is 15 residues long. Unmatched junction bases numbered 6, after V lost 6 bases and J lost 3 bases. CDR1 and CDR2 from the germline V gene are SGHTA and FQGTGA. Here the CDR3 DNA reads TGTGCCAGCAGGAAACAGGGGGTATACACCGGGGAGCTGTTTTTT. Residues: CASRKQGVYTGELFF.

A single count supports this clone. CDR3 coding DNA: TGCGCCAGCAGATACCACGGTCTCTTGAAAGGACAGGGGGCTTGGGCCCTGGATCAGCCCCAGCATTTT. This gives the protein CASRYHGLLKGQGAWALDQPQHF. V gene TRBV23-1 combines with J gene TRBJ1-5, with 11 positions matching TRBD1. TRBV23-1 is an ORF for which the function is uncertain. The CDR3 totals 23 residues. The V segment lost 6 bases and the J segment 5 bases; nucleotides outside the gene matches: 30.

This sequence joins TRBV5-1 and TRBJ1-5, with D possibly being TRBD1 (6 bases). CDR3 size: 17 residues. Trimming took 4 bases from V and 0 from J, leaving 17 bases between them. The germline V gene encodes CDR1 SGHRS and CDR2 YFSETQ. The CDR3 DNA sequence: TGCGCCAGCAGCCCGGGGGGCGGTGGATTTAGCAATCAGCCCCAGCATTTT. This gives the protein CASSPGGGGFSNQPQHF.

The chain couples TRBV7-6 to TRBJ1-5; no definite D call. Germline assignment: CDR1 SGHVS and CDR2 FNYEAQ. This CDR3 spans 14 amino acids. The V and J ends lost 6 bases and 0 bases respectively, with 9 bases between them. The CDR3 DNA reads TGTGCCAGCAGTCGCGACGCTAGCAATCAGCCCCAGCATTTT. This translates into CASSRDASNQPQHF.

The J gene is TRBJ2-6, the V gene TRBV3-1 (or the pseudogene TRBV3-2), with D uncertain. The CDR3 contains 17 residues. Germline CDR1 is LGHDT and CDR2 is YNNKEL (reference sequence). Between the trimmed V and J ends, which lost 0 bases and 2 bases, there was a span of 11 bases. CDR3 coding DNA: TGTGCCAGCAGCCAAGATCAAGGGTTGGCTGGGGCCAACGTCCTGACTTTC. Its protein is CASSQDQGLAGANVLTF.

The CDR3 nucleotides read TGCGCCAGCAGCTTGGGACGGGACGGGGGTGAAGCTTTCTTT. Its protein product is CASSLGRDGGEAFF. V and J are TRBV5-1 and TRBJ1-1; the D gene is possibly TRBD1 (5 bases). The CDR3 sequence is 14 residues long. Germline V CDR1 and CDR2: SGHRS, YFSETQ. V was shortened by 0 bases and J by 7 bases, with 13 bases between the two germline ends.

The chain has TRBV11-2 and TRBJ2-5; D might be TRBD2 (6 bases). Germline CDR1 and CDR2: SGHAT and FQNNGV. Trimming left V 5 bases short and J 5 bases short, with 18 bases between. The CDR3 contains 15 residues. The CDR3 reads CASSTPTGVGETQYF. The CDR3 DNA follows: TGTGCCAGCAGCACTCCGACGGGGGTGGGGGAGACCCAGTACTTC.

The chain links TRBV11-3 to TRBJ2-7; D might be TRBD2 (5 bases). Germline V gene sequence: CDR1 SGHNT, CDR2 YENEEA. V was clipped by 3 bases and J by 1 base, with 10 bases between them. CDR3 length: 14 residues. This CDR3 is CASSFLASSYEQYV. For the CDR3, the DNA is TGTGCCAGCAGCTTCTTAGCGTCATCCTACGAGCAGTACGTC.

This rearrangement joins TRBV7-9 to TRBJ2-3, with D unresolved. The CDR3 sequence is 14 residues long. V lost 5 bases to trimming and J lost 3 bases, with 12 bases between them. Per germline, CDR1 SEHNR and CDR2 FQNEAQ (reference sequence). The CDR3 region has the DNA TGTGCCAGCAGCACCGGCCCCCGAACAGATACGCAGTATTTT. This sequence encodes CASSTGPRTDTQYF.

This clone was seen a single time. No conserved phenylalanine or tryptophan is present at the end of the CDR3, so a read error is the likely explanation. The DNA is omitted, as the CDR3 cannot be located on it reliably, and the CDR3 follows TCRdb's listing. The chain uses TRBV6-1 and TRBJ1-4; whether TRBD1, the table's D call, matches the DNA was not checked. Inclusive of both ends, the CDR3 amounts to 11 amino acids. The germline gives CDR1 MNHNS, CDR2 SASEGT. This CDR3 reads CASSEAHRGWV.

The gene calls are TRBV6-2 or TRBV6-3 and TRBJ1-1; maybe TRBD1 (6 bases). CDR1 is MNHEY, CDR2 SVGEGT, per germline. Trimming removed 6 bases from V and 2 bases from J, with 13 bases in between. The CDR3 length is 14 residues. The CDR3 here is CASSRDGTNTEAFF. The CDR3 DNA is TGTGCCAGCAGCCGGGACGGGACAAACACTGAAGCTTTCTTT.

This clone has a single count. The chain couples TRBV7-2 to TRBJ2-5; 8 nucleotides line up with TRBD2. J was trimmed by 5 bases and V by 3 bases; bases with no gene match: 11. The length of the CDR3 is 16 residues. Germline V gene data show CDR1 as SGHTA and CDR2 as FQGNSA. In nucleotides, the CDR3 is TGTGCCAGCAGCTTCCTTCCGGCGGGAGGTAGTGAGACCCAGTACTTC. Translated, it gives CASSFLPAGGSETQYF.

The V gene is TRBV30, the J gene TRBJ1-2, with D unresolved. In germline, CDR1 is GTSNPN, CDR2 SVGIG (reference sequence). V lost 0 bases and J lost 4, with 15 bases in between. This CDR3 is 15 amino acids long. The CDR3 DNA reads TGTGCCTGGAGTGTACTCCAAAGTGTTAGCTATGGCTACACCTTC. Protein product: CAWSVLQSVSYGYTF. Variable domain in full (rest from reference TRBV30 and TRBJ1-2): SQTIHQWPATLVQPVGSPLSLECTVEGTSNPNLYWYRQAAGRGLQLLFYSVGIGQISSEVPQNLSASRPQDRQFILSSKKLLLSDSGFYLCAWSVLQSVSYGYTFGSGTRLTVV.

The chain employs TRBV9 and TRBJ1-2; D uncertain. CDR1 is SGDLS and CDR2 is YYNGEE in the germline V gene. Deletions cut 0 bases from V and 2 bases from J, with 8 bases between. The CDR3 is made up of 14 amino acids. CDR3 protein: CASSVGIDNYGYTF. CDR3 nucleotide sequence: TGTGCCAGCAGCGTAGGGATAGACAACTATGGCTACACCTTC. Variable domain in full (rest from reference TRBV9 and TRBJ1-2): DSGVTQTPKHLITATGQRVTLRCSPRSGDLSVYWYQQSLDQGLQFLIQYYNGEERAKGNILERFSAQQFPDLHSELNLSSLELGDSALYFCASSVGIDNYGYTFGSGTRLTVV.

V usage is TRBV6-6 and J usage is TRBJ1-1, with a tentative D call TRBD1 (5 bases). The CDR3 is 13 residues long. CDR1 and CDR2 (germline): MNHNY, SVGAGI (reference sequence). Trimming took off 6 bases at V and 4 bases at J, with 12 bases between the two ends. DNA of the CDR3: TGTGCCAGCAGCCGGGGGGTGGGCACTGAAGCTTTCTTT. Translating gives CASSRGVGTEAFF.

For the CDR3, the DNA is TGCGCCAGCAGTGATTGGATCACCGGGGAGCTGTTTTTT. The encoded protein is CASSDWITGELFF. V gene TRBV10-2 combines with J gene TRBJ2-2; no clear D. V lost 3 bases and J lost 4, with 6 bases in between. Germline assignment: CDR1 WSHSY and CDR2 SAAADI. This CDR3 has 13 residues.

V usage is TRBV24-1 and J usage is TRBJ2-7, with D possibly being TRBD1 or TRBD2 (5 bases each). The CDR3 is 14 amino acids. Deletions cut 4 bases from V and 5 bases from J, with 14 bases between. Germline values: CDR1 KGHDR, CDR2 SFDVKD. CDR3 in DNA: TGTGCCACCAGTGAAACGGGGCTCGGGGACGAGCAGTACTTC. As protein: CATSETGLGDEQYF.

This sequence joins TRBV5-1 and TRBJ1-1, with D tentatively TRBD1 (5 bases). In germline, CDR1 is SGHRS, CDR2 YFSETQ. V shed 5 bases and J shed 0 bases, with 11 bases lying between them. The CDR3 totals 14 residues. The CDR3 bases are TGCGCCAGCAGACCAGAACAGGTGAACACTGAAGCTTTCTTT. Amino acid sequence: CASRPEQVNTEAFF. The full variable domain, rest sourced from reference TRBV5-1 and TRBJ1-1, is KAGVTQTPRYLIKTRGQQVTLSCSPISGHRSVSWYQQTPGQGLQFLFEYFSETQRNKGNFPGRFSGRQFSNSRSEMNVSTLELGDSALYLCASRPEQVNTEAFFGQGTRLTVV.

This clone came up a few times. This chain links TRBV6-2 or TRBV6-3 with TRBJ1-5; D remains unclear. Between the trimmed V and J ends, which lost 2 bases and 1 base, there was a span of 9 bases. The CDR3 totals 15 residues. Germline lookup yields CDR1 MNHEY and CDR2 SVGEGT. CDR3 DNA sequence: TGTGCCAGCAGTTACGGAGCACAGAGCAATCAGCCCCAGCATTTT. This codes for CASSYGAQSNQPQHF.

The chain has TRBV5-1 and TRBJ1-1; no reliable D call. Trimming cost V 4 bases and J 0 bases, with 7 bases left between them. The germline V gene has CDR1 SGHRS and CDR2 YFSETQ. This CDR3 is 13 amino acids long. The DNA for the CDR3 is TGCGCCAGCAGCAACCAGTTGAACACTGAAGCTTTCTTT. Translation: CASSNQLNTEAFF.

The chain is built from TRBV6-1 and TRBJ1-1; 8 nucleotides match TRBD1. The CDR3 loop spans 17 amino acids. With V trimmed by 2 bases and J by 1 base, 9 bases remained unmatched. Germline loops: CDR1 MNHNS, CDR2 SASEGT. The DNA for the CDR3 is TGTGCCAGCAGTGAACTGTGGACAGGGTCGCGGAACACTGAAGCTTTCTTT. Protein: CASSELWTGSRNTEAFF.

The CDR3 region is CAWSVGIRQAVNEQFF. In DNA, the CDR3 is TGTGCCTGGAGTGTAGGGATCCGACAGGCGGTCAATGAGCAGTTCTTC. V usage is TRBV30 and J usage is TRBJ2-1; D may be TRBD1 (6 bases). CDR3 length: 16 residues. Germline V lookup: CDR1 GTSNPN, CDR2 SVGIG (reference sequence). V shed 0 bases and J shed 6 bases, with 18 bases lying between them.

The chain couples TRBV14 to TRBJ1-5; D remains unclear. Looked up from germline, CDR1 is SGHDN and CDR2 is FVKESK. With 3 bases removed from V and 7 bases from J, the gap between germline ends came to 10 bases. The CDR3 runs 13 residues. This CDR3 reads CASSQSARQPQHF. The CDR3, as DNA: TGTGCCAGCAGCCAGTCGGCCCGGCAGCCCCAGCATTTT. The whole variable domain, filled in from reference TRBV14 and TRBJ1-5, reads EAGVTQFPSHSVIEKGQTVTLRCDPISGHDNLYWYRRVMGKEIKFLLHFVKESKQDESGMPNNRFLAERTGGTYSTLKVQPAELEDSGVYFCASSQSARQPQHFGDGTRLSIL.

A single count supports this clone. The chain combines TRBV14 with TRBJ1-2; the D is unclear. Germline V gives CDR1 SGHDN, CDR2 FVKESK. This CDR3 contains 13 residues. Trimming pared 10 bases from V and 4 bases from J, leaving 16 bases between. The CDR3 DNA sequence: TGTGCCACCACTGCGTTTGGAAGCTATGGCTACACCTTC. It is translated as CATTAFGSYGYTF.

The chain is built from TRBV28 and TRBJ2-3; D call uncertain. CDR3 size: 12 residues. Germline CDR1 is MDHEN and CDR2 is SYDVKM. V was shortened by 6 bases and J by 8 bases, with 12 bases between the two germline ends. The CDR3, as DNA: TGTGCCAGCAGACCCGAGTTTGGTACGCAGTATTTT. This sequence encodes CASRPEFGTQYF. The variable domain in full, completed from reference TRBV28 and TRBJ2-3, reads DVKVTQSSRYLVKRTGEKVFLECVQDMDHENMFWYRQDPGLGLRLIYFSYDVKMKEKGDIPEGYSVSREKKERFSLILESASTNQTSMYLCASRPEFGTQYFGPGTRLTVL.

J is TRBJ2-2 and V is TRBV7-8; D unresolved. Germline lookup yields CDR1 SGHVS and CDR2 FQNEAQ. The CDR3 spans 13 residues. Trimming shortened V by 5 bases and J by 8 bases, and 12 bases separated the two germline ends. The chain's CDR3 is CASSAHNQGELFF. The CDR3 bases are TGTGCCAGCAGCGCCCACAACCAGGGGGAGCTGTTTTTT.

This clone was recorded only once. This chain joins TRBV28 and TRBJ1-1; a weak D match, TRBD1 (5 bases). The CDR3 runs 12 residues. V lost 8 bases and J lost 11, with 18 bases in between. From germline, CDR1 is MDHEN and CDR2 SYDVKM. The CDR3 DNA follows: TGTGCCAGCCGCGGGGGGTTGGGTGGGGCTTTCTTT. It specifies CASRGGLGGAFF.